This TCR beta chain was recorded in a study of blood T cell repertoires in COVID-19. Study overall: From the United States, Italy and Spain came samples of acute and convalescent COVID-19.

The CDR3 spans 17 residues. The V segment lost 6 bases and the J segment 2 bases; nucleotides outside the gene matches: 13. The germline V gene encodes CDR1 SNHLY and CDR2 FYNNEI. Generated by immunoSEQ multiplex PCR, the TCRdb table keeps only in-frame clones and is missing some. Among approximately 82,000 clones listed, about 92% were seen once. Sequencing input: peripheral blood. This chain joins TRBV2 and TRBJ2-1; 7 bases are a match to TRBD1. The sequence was obtained from a woman aged 55-70 years with active COVID-19. DNA of the CDR3: TGTGCCAGCAGCACTACCCATGACAGGGCTACCTACAATGAGCAGTTCTTC. This gives the protein CASSTTHDRATYNEQFF. Full variable domain (rest looked up from reference TRBV2 and TRBJ2-1): EPEVTQTPSHQVTQMGQEVILRCVPISNHLYFYWYRQILGQKVEFLVSFYNNEISEKSEIFDDQFSVERPDGSNFTLKIRSTKLEDSAMYFCASSTTHDRATYNEQFFGPGTRLTVL.